This passage covers 21 T cell receptor beta chains from one sample sequenced in a study of Ad26.COV2.S vaccination and SARS-CoV-2 variants. TCRdb's copy holds only in-frame clones and misses some; the assay was immunoSEQ multiplex PCR. This table holds 100,000 or so clones, about three quarters found once. The sample in question was peripheral blood, obtained after recovery from COVID-19. The receptors derive from a human donor who had recovered from COVID-19.

The chain couples TRBV30 to TRBJ1-1; D remains ambiguous. Germline CDR1 GTSNPN, CDR2 SVGIG (reference sequence). This CDR3 spans 11 amino acids. The V gene lost 1 base and the J gene lost 8 bases, with 8 bases spanning the gap. The chain's CDR3 is CAWSAGPEAFF. The CDR3, as DNA: TGTGCCTGGAGTGCCGGGCCGGAAGCTTTCTTT.

This clone has just a few counts. The chain is built from TRBV5-4 and TRBJ2-1; D uncertain. V lost 4 bases and J 6 bases, leaving 8 bases between the germline ends. Looked up from germline, CDR1 is SGHNT and CDR2 is YYREEE (reference sequence). This CDR3 comprises 12 residues. Here the CDR3 reads CASSRQSNEQFF. CDR3 coding DNA: TGTGCCAGCAGCAGACAAAGCAATGAGCAGTTCTTC.

Here the CDR3 DNA reads TGTGCCAGCAGTCGAGACAAGCCTCGCGTGAACACTGAAGCTTTCTTT. Translating gives CASSRDKPRVNTEAFF. The chain links TRBV6-6 to TRBJ1-1, with unresolved D. This CDR3 region has 16 residues. Germline V gene sequence: CDR1 MNHNY, CDR2 SVGAGI (reference sequence). V was shortened by 5 bases and J by 0 bases, with 16 bases between the two germline ends.

The rearrangement joins TRBV19 to TRBJ1-1, with a weak D call TRBD1 (5 bases). The CDR3 totals 14 residues. V lost 4 bases to trimming and J lost 3 bases, with 12 bases between them. Germline CDR1 is LNHDA and CDR2 is SQIVND (reference sequence). DNA for the CDR3: TGTGCCAGTAGTAATCCCCGGGGGGACACTGAAGCTTTCTTT. Residues: CASSNPRGDTEAFF.

The rearrangement links TRBV27 to TRBJ2-1, with 10 bases identical to TRBD1. This CDR3 is built from 19 residues. Unmatched junction bases numbered 14, after V lost 2 bases and J lost 4 bases. Germline CDR1 reads MNHEY; CDR2 reads SMNVEV (reference sequence). For the CDR3, the DNA is TGTGCCAGCAGTTTACCTCGGGACAGGGGCCCCCCGAAGTACAATGAGCAGTTCTTC. It encodes CASSLPRDRGPPKYNEQFF.

The chain joins TRBV4-1 to TRBJ2-1; 8 bases agree with TRBD2. Unmatched junction bases numbered 7, after V lost 1 base and J lost 5 bases. The CDR3 is 16 amino acids. In germline, CDR1 is MGHRA, CDR2 YSYEKL. CDR3 in DNA: TGCGCCAGCAGCCAAGCAACGGGACTAGGAGACAATGAGCAGTTCTTC. Amino acids: CASSQATGLGDNEQFF.

This clone was counted a few times. The genes are TRBV7-3 and TRBJ2-1, with 11 bases aligning to TRBD2. The V segment lost 6 bases and the J segment 6 bases; nucleotides outside the gene matches: 10. The CDR3 is 16 residues long. Germline V lookup: CDR1 SGHTA, CDR2 FQGTGA. CDR3 bases: TGTGCCAGCAGGTCCATAGGGACTAGCGGATCCAATGAGCAGTTCTTC. It yields the protein CASRSIGTSGSNEQFF. The full variable domain, its missing parts supplied by reference TRBV7-3 and TRBJ2-1, is GAGVSQTPSNKVTEKGKYVELRCDPISGHTALYWYRQSLGQGPEFLIYFQGTGAADDSGLPNDRFFAVRPEGSVSTLKIQRTERGDSAVYLCASRSIGTSGSNEQFFGPGTRLTVL.

V is TRBV4-3 and J is TRBJ2-3; TRBD2 matches at 7 bases. The CDR3 length is 17 residues. J gave up 3 bases and V 2 bases, and 11 bases lay outside the gene matches. Germline assignment: CDR1 LGHNA and CDR2 YSLEER. The CDR3, as DNA: TGCGCCAGCAGCCAAAGTGGTGCTAGCGGCATTACAGATACGCAGTATTTT. Translating it yields CASSQSGASGITDTQYF.

The sample holds one count of this clone. The V and J genes are TRBV5-6 and TRBJ1-1; 9 bases align to TRBD1. The length of the CDR3 is 16 residues. V shed 0 bases, J shed 0 bases, and the junction held 3 bases outside the gene matches. CDR1 and CDR2 from the germline V gene are SGHDT and YYEEEE. Here the CDR3 DNA reads TGTGCCAGCAGCTTGGAACAGGGGGCGATGAACACTGAAGCTTTCTTT. Protein product: CASSLEQGAMNTEAFF.

This chain joins TRBV10-3 and TRBJ2-3, with TRBD2 matching over 9 bases. The V gene end was trimmed by 3 bases and the J gene end by 5 bases; junction bases not matched to a gene: 12. This CDR3 region has 17 residues. Per the germline V gene, CDR1 is ENHRY and CDR2 is SYGVKD. The CDR3 is CAISDPPLAGVVDTQYF. The CDR3 nucleotides read TGTGCCATCAGTGATCCCCCCTTAGCGGGGGTAGTAGATACGCAGTATTTT.

The rearrangement joins TRBV9 to TRBJ1-3; unclear D gene. The CDR3 covers 16 residues. The ends were cut back, 0 bases at V and 5 bases at J, with 15 bases in the middle. Germline CDR1 is SGDLS and CDR2 is YYNGEE. The chain's CDR3 is CASSVDYSSARNTIYF. The CDR3 DNA is TGTGCCAGCAGCGTAGATTACAGCTCCGCAAGAAACACCATATATTTT.

V and J are TRBV5-3 and TRBJ2-7; D is unresolved. TRBV5-3 is flagged as an ORF with uncertain function. The CDR3 extends over 13 amino acids. V gave up 1 base and J gave up 5 bases, with 10 bases separating them. The CDR3 protein is CARSLRAGHEQYF. The CDR3 DNA follows: TGTGCCAGAAGCTTGAGGGCAGGACACGAGCAGTACTTC.

This clone has just a few counts. The V gene is TRBV11-3, the J gene TRBJ2-1; 7 bases align to TRBD2. CDR1 and CDR2 from the germline V gene are SGHNT and YENEEA. J was trimmed by 5 bases and V by 4 bases; bases with no gene match: 5. This CDR3 spans 14 amino acids. The CDR3 DNA reads as TGTGCCAGCAGCTGGCGGGGGTCTAACAATGAGCAGTTCTTC. Translating gives CASSWRGSNNEQFF.

The J gene is TRBJ2-7, the V gene TRBV20-1, with D possibly TRBD1 on 5 matching bases. Germline assignment: CDR1 DFQATT and CDR2 SNEGSKA (reference sequence). The CDR3 has 14 amino acids. The germline V and J ends were trimmed by 3 bases and 3 bases, with 15 bases remaining between them. CDR3 protein: CSASPAGKGYEQYF. The CDR3 nucleotides are TGCAGTGCTAGTCCGGCAGGGAAGGGCTACGAGCAGTACTTC.

This chain links TRBV5-6 with TRBJ1-3, with D unresolved. Germline CDR1 reads SGHDT; CDR2 reads YYEEEE. Deletions cut 0 bases from V and 1 base from J, with 11 bases between. This CDR3 is 16 amino acids long. The CDR3 region has the DNA TGTGCCAGCAGCTTGGGGGTAAGGGTTTCTGGAAACACCATATATTTT. Translation: CASSLGVRVSGNTIYF. Full variable domain (rest looked up from reference TRBV5-6 and TRBJ1-3): DAGVTQSPTHLIKTRGQQVTLRCSPKSGHDTVSWYQQALGQGPQFIFQYYEEEERQRGNFPDRFSGHQFPNYSSELNVNALLLGDSALYLCASSLGVRVSGNTIYFGEGSWLTVV.

Remarks on this clone: The CDR3 end shows no conserved phenylalanine or tryptophan, and so a read error is likely. No DNA is shown, since the ends of the CDR3 on it are uncertain; the CDR3 is the one TCRdb lists. The gene calls are TRBV12-2 and TRBJ1-1. TRBV12-2 is termed a pseudogene. The CDR3 is 12 amino acids long, termini counted. CDR3 region: CASRSNEVSWLE.

CDR3 nucleotide sequence: TGTGCCAGCAGTGAATCCGGGGGGCTGGGGACCAAAAACATTCAGTACTTC. Its protein is CASSESGGLGTKNIQYF. This chain connects TRBV6-1 to TRBJ2-4, with D possibly being TRBD2 (7 bases). Trimming took 2 bases from V and 2 from J, leaving 16 bases between them. In germline, CDR1 is MNHNS, CDR2 SASEGT. This CDR3 contains 17 residues.

The genes are TRBV7-6 and TRBJ2-7, with D possibly TRBD1 on 5 matching bases. The CDR3 contains 13 residues. Germline V gene sequence: CDR1 SGHVS, CDR2 FNYEAQ. V shed 2 bases and J shed 8 bases, with 13 bases lying between them. CDR3 sequence reads: CASSLTGGGQQYF. The CDR3, as DNA: TGTGCCAGCAGCTTAACAGGCGGTGGGCAGCAGTACTTC.

The V gene is TRBV6-1, the J gene TRBJ2-5, with D hard to call. CDR1 MNHNS and CDR2 SASEGT come from the germline V gene. The CDR3 contains 11 residues. V was pared by 2 bases and J by 5 bases, with 3 bases between. CDR3 coding DNA: TGTGCCAGCAGTGAAATGGAGACCCAGTACTTC. This sequence encodes CASSEMETQYF.

This sequence joins TRBV11-2 and TRBJ2-7; D gene uncertain. CDR1 is SGHAT, CDR2 FQNNGV, per germline. V was shortened by 0 bases and J by 0 bases, with 9 bases between the two germline ends. This CDR3 has 15 amino acids. CDR3 coding DNA: TGTGCCAGCAGCTTAGAGGTTGGAGCCTCCTACGAGCAGTACTTC. It is translated as CASSLEVGASYEQYF.

The chain uses TRBV5-1 and TRBJ2-7; D is uncertain. The ends were cut back, 4 bases at V and 3 bases at J, with 5 bases in the middle. This CDR3 has 11 amino acids. Germline CDR1 is SGHRS and CDR2 is YFSETQ. The CDR3 here is CASSVNYEQYF. DNA for the CDR3: TGCGCCAGCAGCGTAAACTACGAGCAGTACTTC.